A selection of T cell receptor beta chains follows, all from one sample in a study of CD8+CD57+ T cells in acquired aplastic anemia. TCRdb ran MiXCR on the reads and lists one entry per CDR3 protein. The table has over 150,000 distinct CDR3 sequences, about 48% seen once. Sequenced sample: sorted CD4+, CD8+, or CD8+CD57+ T cells (not recorded which) from PBMCs. Receptors originate from a human donor with aplastic anemia. The CDR3 runs from the conserved cysteine through the conserved F or W. The D gene is left open where the match is weak. For some rows the clone size is stated as once, few or many, or as a class when expanded; others skip it.

>TRBV27|few|-|TRBJ2-7
CASSLSISNIPYEQYF
TGTGCCAGCAGTTTATCGATCTCGAACATCCCCTACGAGCAGTACTTC
>TRBV7-9|-|-|TRBJ1-6
CASSLGGDLHF
TGTGCCAGCAGCTTAGGGGGGGACCTCCACTTT
>TRBV7-6|-|-|TRBJ2-1
CASKLGVNNEQFF
TGTGCCAGCAAGCTGGGTGTTAACAATGAGCAGTTCTTC
>TRBV27|many|-|TRBJ2-7
CASSSGGNYEQYF
TGTGCCAGCAGTTCGGGTGGGAATTACGAGCAGTACTTC
>TRBV14|-|TRBD1|TRBJ2-7
CASSQVDRGLTYEQYF
TGTGCCAGCAGCCAAGTCGACAGGGGGCTGACCTACGAGCAGTACTTC
>TRBV5-1|many|-|TRBJ1-6
CASSLGVGGNSPLHF
TGCGCCAGCAGCTTGGGTGTTGGGGGTAATTCACCCCTCCACTTT
>TRBV29-1|-|TRBD2|TRBJ2-5
CSGRRGGPETQYF
TGCAGCGGCCGGCGGGGGGGCCCAGAGACCCAGTACTTC
>TRBV2|-|-|TRBJ2-5
CASRSFGTLQETQYF
TGTGCCAGCAGGTCCTTTGGGACATTACAAGAGACCCAGTACTTC
>TRBV4-1|few|-|TRBJ2-2
CASSQGPGANTGELFF
TGCGCCAGCAGCCAAGGTCCGGGGGCCAACACCGGGGAGCTGTTTTTT
>TRBV19|-|TRBD1|TRBJ1-6
CASSEAGQRINSPLHF
TGTGCCAGTAGTGAAGCGGGACAGCGAATTAATTCACCCCTCCACTTT
>TRBV15|-|-|TRBJ2-3
CATSREDRGGPDTQYF
TGTGCCACCAGCAGAGAGGATAGGGGGGGACCAGATACGCAGTATTTT
>TRBV10-3|-|-|TRBJ2-2
CAISEVISVTGELFF
TGTGCCATCAGTGAAGTCATTAGCGTAACCGGGGAGCTGTTTTTT
>TRBV13|many|TRBD1|TRBJ2-7
CASSFSPGQGPSGEQYF
TGTGCCAGCAGCTTCTCCCCGGGACAGGGTCCCTCGGGTGAGCAGTACTTC
>TRBV5-1|once|TRBD1|TRBJ1-6
CASSRGQGADSPLHF
TGCGCCAGCAGCAGGGGACAGGGGGCGGATTCACCCCTCCACTTT
>TRBV24-1|once|-|TRBJ1-2
CATSAGRGEGYTF
TGTGCCACCAGTGCTGGCAGGGGTGAAGGCTACACCTTC
>TRBV20-1|-|TRBD2|TRBJ2-1
CSVPDQREFNEQFF
TGCAGTGTCCCGGACCAGCGGGAGTTTAATGAGCAGTTCTTC
>TRBV12-3/TRBV12-4|-|-|TRBJ1-6
CASSYLQGPNSPLHF
TGTGCCAGCAGTTATTTACAGGGACCCAATTCACCCCTCCACTTT
>TRBV2|-|TRBD2|TRBJ2-2
CASSSASGRAATGELFF
TGTGCCAGCAGTTCGGCTAGCGGGAGGGCCGCCACCGGGGAGCTGTTTTTT
>TRBV29-1|-|TRBD2|TRBJ2-1
CSRAAAGGHYNEQFF
TGCAGCAGAGCGGCGGCGGGGGGGCACTACAATGAGCAGTTCTTC
>TRBV24-1|few|-|TRBJ2-7
CATSLRDTLLYEQYF
TGTGCCACCAGCCTCCGGGACACCCTCCTCTACGAGCAGTACTTC
>TRBV7-9|-|-|TRBJ2-1
CASSLVGQDRQFF
TGTGCCAGCAGCTTAGTGGGGCAGGACCGCCAGTTCTTC
>TRBV7-8|-|-|TRBJ1-2
CASSLGPGLEYGYTF
TGTGCCAGCAGCTTAGGCCCGGGGTTGGAGTATGGCTACACCTTC